This T cell receptor (beta chain) derives from a study of blood T cell repertoires in COVID-19 (dated by TCRdb to about 2020). With respect to the entire study: Collaborator samples came from the United States, Italy and Spain and covered acute and convalescent phases of COVID-19. The prospective study material was composed of cDNA or gDNA derived from T cells, B-cell-depleted T cells, or PBMCs. Deeply sampled blood TCRbeta repertoires from subjects exposed to, actively infected with, or recovered from COVID-19 were included in the dataset. The repertoires were made available in a free public database intended to serve as a resource for research on the immune response to SARS-CoV-2. The samples were drawn from the first 160 participants of the ongoing ImmuneRACE study and from 950 to 1,500 subjects provided by 6 global collaborators. A de-identified subject ID, COVID-19 status, age in years and sex were almost always included in the sample metadata. Where available, HLA class I and class II types were taken from metadata supplied by the sample provider and were not determined by assay-based typing.

What the research found in general, with its limitations: The amount of clinical and demographic metadata varied by source and participant and was provided uncurated.

The immunoSEQ Assay, a bias-controlled multiplex PCR, was used to amplify TCRbeta CDR3 regions from genomic DNA. The authors processed their data as follows. Nucleated cell counts per sample were estimated from amplification of reference gene primers within the assay. To quantify the absolute abundance of each unique TCRbeta CDR3 rearrangement, sequence reads were collapsed and filtered. Productive Simpson clonality was computed per sample as the square root of Simpson's diversity index over productive rearrangements. Here the immuneACCESS table is served through TCRdb, limited to in-frame sequences with V and J called. Missing clones are a known gap in these copies; in checked studies unresolved V genes cover under half, and the rest lacks a known reason. V and J calls and clone size are copied from that table; D and trimming were computed from the DNA. The sample table holds around 200,000 clones, of which around nine tenths were seen once. The ten largest clones add up to 2.5% to 4% of the sample.

On this clone itself: Which antigen it targets is not known. No clone much larger than this one lies a single base away; base qualities are absent.

Each collaborating institution followed its own protocols to collect whole blood in K2EDTA tubes. For TCRbeta analysis, collaborators shipped samples in one of three forms: frozen whole blood, isolated PBMCs, or DNA extracted from either of those sample types. From cysteine to phenylalanine, the CDR3 is 15 amino acids long. Just the 45-base CDR3 DNA is kept, in frame starting at base 1. The germline V gene encodes CDR1 MDHEN and CDR2 SYDVKM. At the junction V is shortened by 0 bases and J by 0 bases; bases outside the gene matches: 1. The chain links TRBV28 with TRBJ1-2; the junction holds 7 bases that match TRBD1. Sequencing used peripheral blood. The sequence derives from an older man with acute or convalescent COVID-19. Read as DNA, the sequence is TGTGCCAGCAGTTTATGGGACAGGTCTAACTATGGCTACACCTTC. It translates to CASSLWDRSNYGYTF.